This is a list of T cell receptor beta chains from one sample in a study of T-cell reconstitution after alpha-beta-depleted transplantation in children. Using its own MiXCR run on the PCR reads, TCRdb lists one record per CDR3 protein. The table records around 140,000 distinct CDR3 sequences, around 9% of them present only once. The sequences come from PBMCs, mostly from graft donor cells, collected 180 days after TCRalphabeta/CD19-depleted stem cell transplant. The receptors were sampled from a female patient aged 2-15 years who had a stem cell transplant for congenital amegakaryocytic thrombocytopenia, so the T cells may come from the graft donor. Both conserved end residues are part of each CDR3. Fields, in order: D gene, clone size, V gene, J gene, CDR3 DNA, CDR3 protein. A D gene is named only where the DNA matches it firmly. Part of the rows lack a size; the others show once, few, many or a class for expanded clones.

.	.	TRBV10-3	TRBJ1-2	TGTGCCATCAGTGAGTCGATCCAGTATGGCTACACCTTC	CAISESIQYGYTF
.	many	TRBV29-1	TRBJ1-1	TGCAGCGTTGAAGCCCCCCTACAGGGAGCTGAAGCTTTCTTT	CSVEAPLQGAEAFF
.	many	TRBV28	TRBJ1-1	TGTGCCAGCAGTTTATCAGTTGGTGAAGCTTTCTTT	CASSLSVGEAFF
.	few	TRBV12-3/TRBV12-4	TRBJ2-2	TGTGCCAGCAGGACCGGAACAGATCCCACCGGGGAGCTGTTTTTT	CASRTGTDPTGELFF
.	many	TRBV5-1	TRBJ2-7	TGCGCCAGCAGCTTGGTGGACCCCTCCTACGAGCAGTACTTC	CASSLVDPSYEQYF
.	many	TRBV12-3/TRBV12-4	TRBJ2-2	TGTGCCAGCAGCCGGATAGGGGACACCGGGGAGCTGTTTTTT	CASSRIGDTGELFF
.	many	TRBV28	TRBJ1-1	TGTGCCAGCAGTCCTACTTTCAAGGTGAACACTGAAGCTTTCTTT	CASSPTFKVNTEAFF
.	many	TRBV20-1	TRBJ2-1	TGCAGTGCTAGAGTGTGGGTAGCCCACAATGAGCAGTTCTTC	CSARVWVAHNEQFF
TRBD1	few	TRBV5-1	TRBJ1-6	TGCGCCAGCAGCTCGACAGGGACGGGGGACTCACCCCTCCACTTT	CASSSTGTGDSPLHF
.	many	TRBV29-1	TRBJ1-4	TGCAGCGTTAAAGGGGGGGAGAATGAAAAACTGTTTTTT	CSVKGGENEKLFF
TRBD2	many	TRBV5-6	TRBJ2-3	TGTGCCAGCAGCTATCATAGCGGGAGGGCCCCCTATACGCAGTATTTT	CASSYHSGRAPYTQYF